Listed below are T cell receptor beta chains from one sample, sequenced in a study of blood T cell repertoires in COVID-19. Using immunoSEQ multiplex PCR, the repertoire was profiled, and TCRdb retains in-frame clones only, with some absent. This table holds 120,000 to 150,000 clones, roughly 89% found once. The sample was peripheral blood. The source of these receptors is a human donor in a cohort sampled during active COVID-19. Both conserved end residues are part of each CDR3. A D gene is named only where the DNA matches it firmly. Some rows have no size entry. The others give once, few or many, or a class for an expanded clone.

v_gene,abundance,j_gene,d_gene,CDR3nt,CDR3aa
TRBV5-1,NA,TRBJ1-2,NA,TGCGCCAGCAGCTTGGGAAGGGTAGCGTCTGGCTACACCTTC,CASSLGRVASGYTF
TRBV5-1,NA,TRBJ2-7,TRBD1,TGCGCCAGCAGCTACAGGACAGGGAGCTCCTACGAGCAGTACTTC,CASSYRTGSSYEQYF
TRBV12-5,NA,TRBJ2-3,NA,TGTGCTAGTGGTTTGGGATCCTCGGGCACAGATACGCAGTATTTT,CASGLGSSGTDTQYF
TRBV27,NA,TRBJ2-1,TRBD2,TGTGCCAGCAGTTTCCTAGCGGGGGGCGACAATGAGCAGTTCTTC,CASSFLAGGDNEQFF
TRBV15,NA,TRBJ1-6,NA,TGTGCCACCAGCAGAGATAAGGGAGTCGGTTCACCCCTCCACTTT,CATSRDKGVGSPLHF
TRBV12-3/TRBV12-4,NA,TRBJ2-5,TRBD2,TGTGCCAGCAGACTAGCGGGGGGTCAGACCCAGTACTTC,CASRLAGGQTQYF
TRBV7-8,NA,TRBJ1-5,NA,TGTGCCAGCAGCTGGCCGCCAGGGCTTAGCAATCAGCCCCAGCATTTT,CASSWPPGLSNQPQHF
TRBV3-1/TRBV3-2,NA,TRBJ1-2,TRBD1,TGTGCCAGCAGCCCGACAGGGGGCGATGGCTACACCTTC,CASSPTGGDGYTF
TRBV2,NA,TRBJ1-5,TRBD1,TGTGCCAGCAGTGAAGCGCTTCGGGGACAGGGTACTCAGCCCCAGCATTTT,CASSEALRGQGTQPQHF
TRBV13,NA,TRBJ2-7,TRBD1,TGTGCCAGCAGCCACAGGGGGCACGAGCAGTACTTC,CASSHRGHEQYF
TRBV2,NA,TRBJ1-1,NA,TGTGCCAGCCCTCCTGCGGGCAGGACGAACACTGAAGCTTTCTTT,CASPPAGRTNTEAFF
TRBV5-1,once,TRBJ2-7,NA,TGCGCCAGCAGCTTGCCTTACAGTTCCTACGAGCAGTACTTC,CASSLPYSSYEQYF
TRBV6-1,NA,TRBJ2-3,NA,TGTGCCAGCAGTGAGATGCGACTAGGGGCAGATACGCAGTATTTT,CASSEMRLGADTQYF
TRBV28,NA,TRBJ1-2,NA,TGTGCCAGCAGTTTCAGATCCTATGGCTACACCTTC,CASSFRSYGYTF
TRBV11-3,NA,TRBJ2-1,TRBD2,TGTGCCAGCAGCACCGGACTAGCGACGATCAATGAGCAGTTCTTC,CASSTGLATINEQFF
TRBV3-1/TRBV3-2,once,TRBJ2-2,TRBD2,TGTGCCAGCAGCCAAGGAGGGACTAGCGGGACCGGGGAGCTGTTTTTT,CASSQGGTSGTGELFF
TRBV5-6,NA,TRBJ2-7,NA,TGTGCCAGCAGCAACCTCAGGGTCCACGAGCAGTACTTC,CASSNLRVHEQYF
TRBV7-2,NA,TRBJ2-7,NA,TGTGCCAGCAGCACCCGGGACACCTCCTACGAGCAGTACTTC,CASSTRDTSYEQYF
TRBV7-8,NA,TRBJ2-7,NA,TGTGCCAGCAGCTTAGCGCACTGGGAGGAGCAGTACTTC,CASSLAHWEEQYF
TRBV19,once,TRBJ2-1,TRBD2,TGTGCCAGTAGTATAGTGACTAGCGGGGGGATCTACAATGAGCAGTTCTTC,CASSIVTSGGIYNEQFF
TRBV7-9,NA,TRBJ2-7,NA,TGTGCCAGCAATCAACAGGGTGGCTACGAGCAGTACTTC,CASNQQGGYEQYF
TRBV5-1,NA,TRBJ2-7,TRBD2,TGCGCCAGCAGTGTGGACCCTAGCGGGGGCAGTTCCGGAATGCACGAGCAGTACTTC,CASSVDPSGGSSGMHEQYF
TRBV5-1,NA,TRBJ2-1,NA,TGCGCCAGCAGCTTGGTGGGCCTCGGCTCCTACAATGAGCAGTTCTTC,CASSLVGLGSYNEQFF
TRBV2,few,TRBJ2-5,NA,TGTGCCAGCACAAGGGGTCCCGGGACCCAGTACTTC,CASTRGPGTQYF
TRBV18,NA,TRBJ1-4,TRBD1,TGTGCCAGCTCACCCGGGACAGCTAATGAAAAACTGTTTTTT,CASSPGTANEKLFF
TRBV25-1,NA,TRBJ2-1,NA,TGTGCCAGCAGTGAGTACACAGGCTACAATGAGCAGTTCTTC,CASSEYTGYNEQFF
TRBV5-4,NA,TRBJ2-3,TRBD2,TGTGCCTCCCTCGAGAGGAGCGGGGGGCCCACAGATACGCAGTATTTT,CASLERSGGPTDTQYF
TRBV7-9,NA,TRBJ1-2,NA,TGTGCCAGCAGCCCCCGTGGAGGGGGCTACACCTTC,CASSPRGGGYTF
TRBV19,NA,TRBJ2-2,TRBD1,TGTGCCAGTAGACTCTTGACAGGGGACCCCACCGGGGAGCTGTTTTTT,CASRLLTGDPTGELFF
TRBV30,NA,TRBJ2-7,NA,TGTGCCTGGAGTCAGGGGAACGAGCAGTACTTC,CAWSQGNEQYF
TRBV2,once,TRBJ1-3,NA,TGTGCCAGCAGTGAAATTGGGGCAGACCCGTCTGGAAACACCATATATTTT,CASSEIGADPSGNTIYF
TRBV19,NA,TRBJ1-5,TRBD1,TGTGCCAGTAGTGGAGGACAGGGAGGTGGTGAGAGCAATCAGCCCCAGCATTTT,CASSGGQGGGESNQPQHF
TRBV12-5,NA,TRBJ1-5,TRBD1,TGTGCTAGCATGCCTACTGGACAGGGAACCAATCAGCCCCAGCATTTT,CASMPTGQGTNQPQHF
TRBV11-2,NA,TRBJ1-6,TRBD1,TGTGCCAGCAGCACCCTAGACAGGGCTTGGCAGAATTCACCCCTCCACTTT,CASSTLDRAWQNSPLHF
TRBV3-1/TRBV3-2,NA,TRBJ2-6,NA,TGTGCCAGCAGCCAAGATGTCACTGGGGCCAACGTCCTGACTTTC,CASSQDVTGANVLTF
TRBV5-4,NA,TRBJ2-1,TRBD2,TGTGCCAGCAGCTTGGCCCCCACTAGCGGGGGACCCAATGAGCAGTTCTTC,CASSLAPTSGGPNEQFF
TRBV4-2,once,TRBJ2-1,TRBD2,TGTGCCAGCAGTCCCGGGACTAGCGTCATCGGTGAGCAGTTCTTC,CASSPGTSVIGEQFF
TRBV7-2,NA,TRBJ1-2,NA,TGTGCCAGCAGTCAACAGGCAGTTGACGGCTACACCTTC,CASSQQAVDGYTF
TRBV29-1,NA,TRBJ2-3,TRBD2,TGCAGCGTTGTAACAGCGGGGTCCACAGATACGCAGTATTTT,CSVVTAGSTDTQYF
TRBV18,NA,TRBJ2-1,TRBD2,TGTGCCAGCTCACCCCCGACTAGCGGGGGGGTTACCCTGTTCTTC,CASSPPTSGGVTLFF
TRBV19,NA,TRBJ2-2,NA,TGTGCCAGTATGGGGCTTCAGGGGCGGATGGGGGAGCTGTTTTTT,CASMGLQGRMGELFF
TRBV6-2/TRBV6-3,NA,TRBJ2-1,TRBD2,TGTGCCAGCAGTTCCCCCTTTAGCGGGGATTACAATGAGCAGTTCTTC,CASSSPFSGDYNEQFF
TRBV16,few,TRBJ2-2,TRBD2,TGTGCCAGCAGCCAATCCCTAGCGGGGGTTATCACCGGGGAGCTGTTTTTT,CASSQSLAGVITGELFF
TRBV19,NA,TRBJ1-5,NA,TGTGCCAGTAGACAGGGCAATCAGCCCCAGCATTTT,CASRQGNQPQHF
TRBV4-1,few,TRBJ2-3,NA,TGCGCCAGCAGCCAAGTGAGAAGCACAGATACGCAGTATTTT,CASSQVRSTDTQYF
TRBV27,NA,TRBJ1-2,NA,TGTGCCAGCAGTTTATGGGCAGGGGCTGGCTACACCTTC,CASSLWAGAGYTF
TRBV19,NA,TRBJ1-4,TRBD1,TGTGCCAGTAGTAGACAGGGAGTGGTTGAAAAACTGTTTTTT,CASSRQGVVEKLFF
TRBV5-1,NA,TRBJ1-3,NA,TGCGCCAGCAGCTTGGGGTTCGGCTCTGGAAACACCATATATTTT,CASSLGFGSGNTIYF
TRBV11-2,NA,TRBJ2-3,TRBD2,TGTGCCAGCAGCTTAGGTGCTAGCGGGCCTCCTACGCAGTATTTT,CASSLGASGPPTQYF
TRBV27,NA,TRBJ2-2,TRBD1,TGTGCCAGCGAAGACAGGGGGCGAACCGGGGAGCTGTTTTTT,CASEDRGRTGELFF
TRBV6-6,NA,TRBJ2-7,NA,TGTGCCAGCAGTTACTCGGACACCTACGAGCAGTACTTC,CASSYSDTYEQYF
TRBV15,NA,TRBJ1-2,TRBD1,TGTGCCACCAGCAGTAGGGGGCTTGACTATGGCTACACCTTC,CATSSRGLDYGYTF
TRBV28,NA,TRBJ1-2,NA,TGTGCCAGCAGTTTACCAGGAAGGGGAGGCTACACCTTC,CASSLPGRGGYTF
TRBV28,few,TRBJ1-5,NA,TGTGCCAGCAGTCCCTCTTGGAGCACAGGGTCTGAGCCCCAGCATTTT,CASSPSWSTGSEPQHF
TRBV9,NA,TRBJ2-1,TRBD2,TGTGCCAGCAGCCCCCGGTCGGGACTAGCGGGGGTCGCGAACTACAATGAGCAGTTCTTC,CASSPRSGLAGVANYNEQFF
TRBV27,once,TRBJ2-1,NA,TGTGCCAGCAGTCTAGCGAAAACAAATGAGCAGTTCTTC,CASSLAKTNEQFF